This entry lists 23 T cell receptor beta chains sequenced from one sample in a study of blood T cells in healthy people across ages. A second PCR, run for 7 to 11 cycles, used a sample-barcoded 5' primer plus a J-beta primer mix. TCRdb recomputed calls from the 5' RACE reads with MiXCR, one row per CDR3 protein. Among hundreds of thousands of distinct CDR3 sequences listed, 25% to 35% were seen once. Material: blood. These receptors were taken from an elderly woman in good health.

V usage is TRBV12-3 or TRBV12-4 and J usage is TRBJ1-1, with D possibly matching TRBD1 (5 bases). The CDR3 has 11 amino acids. The V gene lost 3 bases and the J gene lost 7 bases, with 6 bases spanning the gap. CDR3 coding DNA: TGTGCCAGCAGTTTGACAGTTGAAGCTTTCTTT. It yields the protein CASSLTVEAFF.

This clonotype was recorded at least ten times. The chain is built from TRBV12-3 or TRBV12-4 and TRBJ1-2, with a possible D match to TRBD1 (6 bases). The CDR3 runs 12 residues. The V gene lost 3 bases and the J gene lost 9 bases, with 11 bases spanning the gap. Here the CDR3 DNA reads TGTGCCAGCAGTTTCCAGGGGTATCGCTACACCTTC. It is translated as CASSFQGYRYTF.

This clonotype was counted between two and nine times. A clone one base away is much larger, so this may be a read error. The chain's CDR3 is CSVSCFGEQYF. In nucleotides, the CDR3 is TGCAGCGTGTCTTGCTTCGGCGAGCAGTACTTC. The chain combines TRBV29-1 with TRBJ2-7; D is ambiguous. With 6 bases removed from V and 6 bases from J, the gap between germline ends came to 12 bases. CDR3 length: 11 amino acids. The germline CDR1 and CDR2 sequences are SQVTM and ANQGSEA.

This clonotype was counted at least ten times. The J gene is TRBJ1-2, the V gene TRBV11-2; D perhaps matches TRBD1 (5 bases). The CDR3 loop spans 15 amino acids. Germline CDR1 is SGHAT and CDR2 is FQNNGV. Trimming took 2 bases from V and 4 from J, leaving 14 bases between them. CDR3 loop: CASSLNYGTAYGYTF. In DNA, the CDR3 is TGTGCCAGCAGCTTAAACTACGGGACGGCCTATGGCTACACCTTC.

This clonotype was recorded many times. J is TRBJ2-3 and V is TRBV10-2; 12 nucleotides align to TRBD1. The CDR3 is 17 amino acids. The V gene end was trimmed by 3 bases and the J gene end by 6 bases; junction bases not matched to a gene: 10. Germline CDR1 reads WSHSY; CDR2 reads SAAADI. The chain's CDR3 is CASSEQKGTGGSDTQYF. The CDR3 DNA is TGCGCCAGCAGTGAACAGAAGGGGACAGGGGGCAGTGATACGCAGTATTTT.

This clonotype came up once. One end of the junction does not line up with germline, which may come from a read error. The V gene is TRBV30, the J gene TRBJ1-2; 9 bases line up with TRBD1. The CDR3 is 13 amino acids. Germline CDR1 and CDR2: GTSNPN and SVGIG (reference sequence). CDR3 sequence: CAGGQGYRYDYTF. CDR3 DNA: TGTGCCGGGGGACAGGGTTACAGATATGACTACACCTTC.

Note on this clonotype: This may come from a read error, since a much larger clone is one base off. This chain uses TRBV7-2 with TRBJ2-4; tentatively, D is TRBD1 or TRBD2 (5 bases each). Germline loops: CDR1 SGHTA, CDR2 FQGNSA. Deletions cut 1 base from V and 0 bases from J, with 10 bases between. The CDR3 is 16 residues long. The CDR3 region has the DNA TGTGCCAGCAGCTTAGGGTCAGGGAGAGCCAAAAACATTCAGTACTTC. Its translation: CASSLGSGRAKNIQYF.

The genes are TRBV20-1 and TRBJ2-5; tentatively, D is TRBD2 (5 bases). Looked up from germline, CDR1 is DFQATT and CDR2 is SNEGSKA (reference sequence). CDR3 length: 15 amino acids. V lost 5 bases to trimming and J lost 4 bases, with 20 bases between them. In nucleotides, the CDR3 is TGCAGTGCTGCCTCGATAACTAGAGACTTAGAGACCCAGTACTTC. This translates into CSAASITRDLETQYF.

This clonotype was picked up a small number of times. A far larger clone lies a single base away; this is likely a read error. The chain carries TRBV7-8 and TRBJ2-7; tentative D call: TRBD1 (5 bases). Trimming shortened V by 3 bases and J by 7 bases, and 10 bases separated the two germline ends. In germline, CDR1 is SGHVS, CDR2 FQNEAQ. The CDR3 spans 12 residues. The DNA of the CDR3 is TGTGCCAGCAGCTTCGTAGGGGATGAGCAGTACTTC. This codes for CASSFVGDEQYF.

This clonotype was recorded at least ten times. This rearrangement joins TRBV20-1 to TRBJ2-1; tentative D call: TRBD1 (5 bases). V was trimmed by 1 base and J by 3 bases, leaving 13 bases between them. The CDR3 runs 15 residues. Germline V gene lookup returns CDR1 DFQATT and CDR2 SNEGSKA (reference sequence). The CDR3: CSARVKQVIYNEQFF. CDR3 nucleotides: TGCAGTGCTAGAGTGAAACAGGTAATCTACAATGAGCAGTTCTTC.

A word on this clonotype: A much larger clonotype is one base distant, so this may be a read error. This chain uses TRBV24-1 with TRBJ2-5; 11 nucleotides align to TRBD1. This CDR3 has 15 amino acids. Germline CDR1 reads KGHDR; CDR2 reads SFDVKD. J lost 5 bases, V lost 4 bases, and 5 bases had no gene match. CDR3 DNA: TGTGCCACCAGTGAACGGACAGGGGGCGGGGAGACCCAGTACTTC. Its translation is CATSERTGGGETQYF.

This clonotype has just a few counts. The chain links TRBV21-1 to TRBJ1-2; the DNA was not used to check the table's D call, TRBD1. TRBV21-1 corresponds to a pseudogene. This CDR3 region has 15 residues. CDR3 DNA sequence: TGTGCCAGCAGCAGGGGGCATCGGGTGATCTATGGCTACACCTTC. Encoded protein: CASSRGHRVIYGYTF.

About this clonotype itself: At one boundary the junction diverges from the germline segment, which might be a read error. This chain connects TRBV2 to TRBJ2-4; D remains unclear. Germline CDR1 SNHLY, CDR2 FYNNEI. This CDR3 is built from 13 residues. CDR3 loop: CASREEQTNIQYF. DNA for the CDR3: TGTGCCAGCAGGGAAGAACAGACAAACATTCAGTACTTC.

This clonotype was detected many times. The genes are TRBV2 and TRBJ2-6, with a tentative D call TRBD2 (5 bases). V lost 6 bases and J 2 bases, leaving 5 bases between the germline ends. The germline V gene encodes CDR1 SNHLY and CDR2 FYNNEI. This CDR3 has 13 amino acids. CDR3 region: CASSGAGANVLTF. CDR3 DNA: TGTGCCAGCAGCGGGGCTGGGGCCAACGTCCTGACTTTC.

This clonotype was detected many times. This chain joins TRBV7-2 and TRBJ2-1; 15 bases agree with TRBD2. The CDR3 has 18 amino acids. The V gene end was trimmed by 4 bases and the J gene end by 2 bases; junction bases not matched to a gene: 6. Germline V gene lookup returns CDR1 SGHTA and CDR2 FQGNSA. CDR3 nucleotide sequence: TGTGCCAGCAGCTCACCTGGACTAGCGGGGGGGGCCTACAATGAGCAGTTCTTC. Amino acid sequence: CASSSPGLAGGAYNEQFF.

This clonotype was detected many times. DNA for the CDR3: TGTGCCAGCAGTTACACGGACAGGGGACAGCCCCAGCATTTT. Protein sequence: CASSYTDRGQPQHF. The chain uses TRBV6-6 and TRBJ1-5; 9 positions match TRBD1. The CDR3 has 14 amino acids. In germline, CDR1 is MNHNY, CDR2 SVGAGI (reference sequence). Trimming at V came to 2 bases and at J to 7 bases, leaving 3 bases not matched to a gene.

V and J are TRBV3-1 and TRBJ1-3; D unclear. The length of the CDR3 is 13 residues. The V gene's germline CDR1 is LGHDT and CDR2 YNNKEL (reference sequence). Trimming took 2 bases from V and 6 from J, leaving 8 bases between them. Here the CDR3 DNA reads TGTGCCAGCAGCCAAAGCGGAAAAAACACCATATATTTT. Translation: CASSQSGKNTIYF.

About this clonotype itself: An end of the junction differs from the germline gene, which may be a read error. This chain joins TRBV14 and TRBJ2-5; 11 nucleotides align to TRBD2. Per germline, CDR1 SGHDN and CDR2 FVKESK. The CDR3 is 16 residues long. The CDR3 protein is CASGPLKGLAEETRYF. The CDR3, as DNA: TGTGCCAGCGGACCTCTAAAGGGACTAGCGGAGGAGACCCGGTACTTC. The variable domain in full, with the rest retrieved from reference TRBV14 and TRBJ2-5, is EAGVTQFPSHSVIEKGQTVTLRCDPISGHDNLYWYRRVMGKEIKFLLHFVKESKQDESGMPNNRFLAERTGGTYSTLKVQPAELEDSGVYFCASGPLKGLAEETRYFGPGTRLLVL.

The sample holds a few counts of this clonotype. V and J are TRBV28 and TRBJ1-4, with 9 bases lining up with TRBD1. Germline values: CDR1 MDHEN, CDR2 SYDVKM. V gave up 3 bases and J gave up 2 bases; unmatched junction bases: 7. This CDR3 is 17 amino acids long. For the CDR3, the DNA is TGTGCCAGCAGTTTGGCACAGGGGGCAAGGACTAATGAAAAACTGTTTTTT. Translation: CASSLAQGARTNEKLFF.

V usage is TRBV12-3 or TRBV12-4 and J usage is TRBJ2-3; D is unclear. The CDR3 covers 15 residues. V lost 5 bases, J lost 4 bases, and 16 bases lay in between. The DNA of the CDR3 is TGTGCCAGCAGTCCTCGACGGGTGAAAGCAGATACGCAGTATTTT. Translating gives CASSPRRVKADTQYF.

The CDR3 loop reads CASSLGRSREDTQYF. CDR3 DNA: TGTGCCAGCAGCTTAGGCCGGTCGCGGGAGGATACGCAGTATTTT. This chain uses TRBV6-5 with TRBJ2-3, with TRBD2 matching over 7 bases. V was clipped by 6 bases and J by 6 bases; unmatched bases: 12. The CDR3 sequence is 15 residues long. Germline CDR1 and CDR2: MNHEY and SVGAGI.

The chain recombines TRBV3-1 with TRBJ2-6; D not resolved. The CDR3 totals 19 residues. The germline V and J ends were trimmed by 0 bases and 2 bases, with 17 bases remaining between them. CDR1 is LGHDT and CDR2 is YNNKEL in the germline V gene (reference sequence). The CDR3 is CASSQDSGGSLAGANVLTF. CDR3 DNA sequence: TGTGCCAGCAGCCAAGATTCGGGCGGATCCCTAGCTGGGGCCAACGTCCTGACTTTC.

This clonotype was recorded a few times. This sequence joins TRBV2 and TRBJ2-1; 7 positions match TRBD1. Germline lookup yields CDR1 SNHLY and CDR2 FYNNEI. V dropped 2 bases and J dropped 2; count of bases not matched to a gene: 3. This CDR3 spans 15 amino acids. CDR3 in amino acids: CASSETGTAYNEQFF. DNA of the CDR3: TGTGCCAGCAGTGAAACCGGGACAGCCTACAATGAGCAGTTCTTC.